This T cell receptor (beta chain) was observed in a study of cytomegalovirus exposure and HLA in healthy donors. Points from the study as a whole: Common viral pathogens seemed, in a later analysis, to connect with several of the most significant clusters. Highly shared sequence variants in one cluster were likely a sequencing artifact. Later on, an analysis showed TCR association rates differing by HLA locus, with DRB1 the most and HLA-C the fewest.

Primers: 60 Vbeta forward and 13 Jbeta reverse. Sequencing used immunoSEQ multiplex PCR; TCRdb keeps in-frame clones, though not all of them. Of over 55,000 clones listed, roughly 86% are singletons. This clone was seen a single time. Its antigen is as yet unknown. The CDR3 has 13 amino acids. Looked up from germline, CDR1 is GTSNPN and CDR2 is SVGIG (reference sequence). Trimming took 3 bases from V and 5 from J, leaving 13 bases between them. Sequenced sample: PBMCs. The clonotype was recovered from a man younger than 30 in good health and CMV-seronegative. This rearrangement joins TRBV30 to TRBJ2-5; D is ambiguous. The CDR3 reads CAWRFSSGETQYF. In DNA, the CDR3 is TGTGCCTGGAGATTTTCATCCGGGGAGACCCAGTACTTC.